These 9 T cell receptor beta chains originate from one sample sequenced in a study of cytomegalovirus exposure and HLA in healthy donors. The method was immunoSEQ multiplex PCR; TCRdb's version includes in-frame clones alone and lacks a portion of them. The table has some 80,000 clones, around 96% seen once. Source material: PBMCs. Receptor source: a woman aged 18 to 35 in good health and CMV-seronegative.

V usage is TRBV5-4 and J usage is TRBJ2-3, with 7 positions matching TRBD1. Germline-derived CDR1 and CDR2 are SGHNT and YYREEE (reference sequence). Trimming took 4 bases from V and 4 from J; bases not matched to a gene: 6. This CDR3 is built from 14 residues. The CDR3 DNA reads as TGTGCCAGCAGCGCACAGGGGAGCTCAGATACGCAGTATTTT. Protein sequence: CASSAQGSSDTQYF.

V gene TRBV2 combines with J gene TRBJ1-6; tentative D call: TRBD1 (5 bases). The CDR3 runs to 15 residues. V lost 4 bases and J lost 7, with 14 bases in between. Germline V gene data show CDR1 as SNHLY and CDR2 as FYNNEI. The CDR3 coding sequence is TGTGCCAGCAGTGCCGAAGGAGGGACGAATTCACCCCTCCACTTT. Translating gives CASSAEGGTNSPLHF.

The chain uses TRBV6-6 and TRBJ2-1; D gene unclear. Germline CDR1 reads MNHNY; CDR2 reads SVGAGI (reference sequence). V lost 0 bases and J lost 7, with 4 bases in between. The CDR3 contains 12 residues. Written as DNA, the CDR3 is TGTGCCAGCAGTTACTCTCCTAATGAGCAGTTCTTC. Encoded protein: CASSYSPNEQFF.

The chain employs TRBV5-6 and TRBJ2-5, with 10 bases aligning to TRBD2. V dropped 4 bases and J dropped 4; count of bases not matched to a gene: 16. Germline CDR1 SGHDT, CDR2 YYEEEE. The CDR3 sequence is 18 residues long. In nucleotides, the CDR3 is TGTGCCAGCAGCCCCGAGATGACTAGCGGGCGGGGGGGAGAGACCCAGTACTTC. It yields the protein CASSPEMTSGRGGETQYF.

This clone was observed a few times. The genes are TRBV19 and TRBJ2-1; D possibly corresponds to TRBD2 (6 bases). Germline assignment: CDR1 LNHDA and CDR2 SQIVND (reference sequence). V dropped 6 bases and J dropped 7 bases, with 13 bases sitting between them. CDR3 length equals 13 residues. The CDR3 nucleotides read TGTGCCAGTAGGGAACTAGCCTCAAATGAGCAGTTCTTC. This encodes CASRELASNEQFF. The entire variable domain, with the rest obtained from reference TRBV19 and TRBJ2-1, is as follows: DGGITQSPKYLFRKEGQNVTLSCEQNLNHDAMYWYRQDPGQGLRLIYYSQIVNDFQKGDIAEGYSVSREKKESFPLTVTSAQKNPTAFYLCASRELASNEQFFGPGTRLTVL.

The chain has TRBV6-5 and TRBJ2-1; 7 bases match TRBD2. Unmatched junction bases numbered 10, after V lost 6 bases and J lost 8 bases. CDR3 size: 14 residues. CDR1 and CDR2 from the germline V gene are MNHEY and SVGAGI. The CDR3 here is CASRGGLRGHEQFF. DNA for the CDR3: TGTGCCAGCAGGGGGGGACTAAGGGGCCATGAGCAGTTCTTC.

The genes are TRBV6-5 and TRBJ2-1, with D perhaps matching TRBD1 (6 bases). This CDR3 contains 16 residues. V was cut by 0 bases and J by 3 bases, with 12 bases left in between. The germline CDR1 and CDR2 sequences are MNHEY and SVGAGI. This CDR3 is CASSYSGAWGYNEQFF. In nucleotides, the CDR3 is TGTGCCAGCAGTTACTCGGGGGCCTGGGGCTACAATGAGCAGTTCTTC.

V and J are TRBV11-3 and TRBJ2-1, with 8 nucleotides matching TRBD2. The CDR3 contains 15 residues. Germline CDR1 SGHNT, CDR2 YENEEA. V shed 3 bases, J shed 7 bases, and the junction held 8 bases outside the gene matches. CDR3 nucleotides: TGTGCCAGCAGCTTTGAGAGCGGGAGACAGAATGAGCAGTTCTTC. Its protein is CASSFESGRQNEQFF.

This rearrangement joins TRBV13 to TRBJ1-4; tentatively, D is TRBD1 (6 bases). The length of the CDR3 is 13 residues. CDR1 is PRHDT, CDR2 FYEKMQ, per germline (reference sequence). The V and J ends lost 2 bases and 8 bases respectively, with 9 bases between them. The CDR3 reads CASSLMGAEKLFF. CDR3 in DNA: TGTGCCAGCAGCTTAATGGGGGCAGAAAAACTGTTTTTT.